What follows are 17 T cell receptor beta chains derived from one specimen sequenced in a study of blood T cell repertoires in COVID-19. Assay used: immunoSEQ multiplex PCR; TCRdb lists only in-frame clones, some missing. The sample holds some 350,000 clones, 87% seen once. The material sequenced was PBMCs or T cells enriched from blood (not recorded which). Every receptor here comes from a woman younger than 45 who had recovered from COVID-19.

This clone was seen only a few times. The CDR3 here is CASSIRRGATNEKLFF. The CDR3 DNA is TGTGCCAGTAGTATAAGGAGGGGAGCAACTAATGAAAAACTGTTTTTT. The rearrangement joins TRBV19 to TRBJ1-4; the D gene is possibly TRBD1 (5 bases). Germline V gene sequence: CDR1 LNHDA, CDR2 SQIVND (reference sequence). The CDR3 extends over 16 amino acids. V lost 2 bases to trimming and J lost 0 bases, with 10 bases between them.

The genes are TRBV1 and TRBJ2-7; whether TRBD2, the table's D call, matches the DNA was not checked. TRBV1 has pseudogene status. The length of the CDR3 is 14 residues. CDR3 in amino acids: CTSQTGTDSYEQYF. Here the CDR3 DNA reads TGCACCAGCCAGACCGGGACTGACTCCTACGAGCAGTACTTC.

The chain employs TRBV12-5 and TRBJ2-3; possible D gene TRBD2, 6 bases. The CDR3 loop spans 15 amino acids. The V end lost 0 bases, the J end lost 8 bases, and 15 bases lay between the germline ends. Germline V CDR1 and CDR2: LGHNT, FRNRAP. Here the CDR3 reads CASGLVLGGSSTQYF. The DNA for the CDR3 is TGTGCTAGTGGTTTGGTACTCGGGGGTTCAAGTACGCAGTATTTT.

This chain joins TRBV5-8 and TRBJ1-2, with 7 bases identical to TRBD1. The CDR3 has 16 residues. With 4 bases clipped from V and 2 bases from J, the junction kept 11 bases outside the gene matches. The germline gives CDR1 SGHTS, CDR2 YDEGEE. CDR3 nucleotide sequence: TGTGCCAGCAGCCGTTACAGGGGAGACCTCAACTATGGCTACACCTTC. Amino acids: CASSRYRGDLNYGYTF.

The rearrangement links TRBV28 to TRBJ1-4, with 7 positions matching TRBD1. CDR3 length equals 15 residues. Germline CDR1 MDHEN, CDR2 SYDVKM. V was pared by 5 bases and J by 8 bases, with 11 bases of the junction left unmatched. DNA of the CDR3: TGTGCCAGCAGTGCCGGGACAGCCTTAGGAGAAAAACTGTTTTTT. As protein: CASSAGTALGEKLFF. The full variable domain, its missing parts supplied by reference TRBV28 and TRBJ1-4, is DVKVTQSSRYLVKRTGEKVFLECVQDMDHENMFWYRQDPGLGLRLIYFSYDVKMKEKGDIPEGYSVSREKKERFSLILESASTNQTSMYLCASSAGTALGEKLFFGSGTQLSVL.

The chain is built from TRBV19 and TRBJ1-1; D remains unclear. V lost 6 bases, J lost 3 bases, and 11 bases lay in between. The CDR3 extends over 13 amino acids. Germline loops: CDR1 LNHDA, CDR2 SQIVND (reference sequence). DNA for the CDR3: TGTGCCAGTAGGCCGGGAGGGTACACTGAAGCTTTCTTT. This codes for CASRPGGYTEAFF.

The rearrangement uses TRBV27 and TRBJ2-7, with 7 bases aligning to TRBD1. Trimming cost V 5 bases and J 3 bases; bases outside gene matches: 4. The CDR3 covers 13 residues. Germline V gene sequence: CDR1 MNHEY, CDR2 SMNVEV (reference sequence). CDR3 in DNA: TGTGCCAGCAGTCAAACAGGGGTCTACGAGCAGTACTTC. This sequence encodes CASSQTGVYEQYF.

This chain links TRBV7-9 with TRBJ2-1; 8 positions match TRBD1. Germline lookup yields CDR1 SEHNR and CDR2 FQNEAQ (reference sequence). CDR3 size: 15 residues. Trimming at V came to 5 bases and at J to 0 bases, leaving 3 bases not matched to a gene. CDR3 sequence: CASSDRGISYNEQFF. The CDR3 DNA is TGTGCCAGCAGCGACAGGGGAATCTCCTACAATGAGCAGTTCTTC.

V and J are TRBV27 and TRBJ2-1; TRBD2 is a possible D gene (6 bases). This CDR3 comprises 14 residues. V was pared by 3 bases and J by 2 bases, with 8 bases between. From germline, CDR1 is MNHEY and CDR2 SMNVEV (reference sequence). CDR3 sequence reads: CASSFGLTYNEQFF. The DNA for the CDR3 is TGTGCCAGCAGTTTCGGACTAACCTACAATGAGCAGTTCTTC.

This chain connects TRBV28 to TRBJ1-1; D is perhaps TRBD1 (6 bases). Germline assignment: CDR1 MDHEN and CDR2 SYDVKM. The CDR3 contains 12 residues. Trimming removed 2 bases at V and 9 bases at J, with 10 bases between. DNA for the CDR3: TGTGCCAGCAGTTTAATGGGGGGGCAAGCTTTCTTT. This gives the protein CASSLMGGQAFF.

Notes on this clone: At one end the junction does not follow the germline gene, possibly because of a read error. J is TRBJ2-3 and V is TRBV7-7, with 11 bases fitting TRBD2. CDR1 and CDR2 (germline): SSHAT, FNYEAQ (reference sequence). The CDR3 runs to 15 residues. The CDR3 DNA follows: TGTGCTAGCAGCCTTAGCGGGGGGGCAGCAGATACGCAGTATTTT. This gives the protein CASSLSGGAADTQYF.

Written as DNA, the CDR3 is TGTGCCAGCAGCTTAGTTGTTGCTAGCGGGGGGATCTACGAGCAGTACTTC. Translated, it gives CASSLVVASGGIYEQYF. This sequence joins TRBV11-2 and TRBJ2-7; 11 bases align to TRBD2. V was clipped by 1 base and J by 3 bases; unmatched bases: 8. Per germline, CDR1 SGHAT and CDR2 FQNNGV. The CDR3 is 17 residues long.

CDR3 sequence (DNA): TGTGCCAGCAGCTTATCACTAGAAGCTACCCACGAGCAGTACTTC. It yields the protein CASSLSLEATHEQYF. V is TRBV7-6 and J is TRBJ2-7; a possible D gene is TRBD2 (5 bases). This CDR3 contains 15 residues. V was shortened by 2 bases and J by 5 bases, with 16 bases between the two germline ends. Germline V gene sequence: CDR1 SGHVS, CDR2 FNYEAQ. Full variable domain (missing parts from reference TRBV7-6 and TRBJ2-7): GAGVSQSPRYKVTKRGQDVALRCDPISGHVSLYWYRQALGQGPEFLTYFNYEAQQDKSGLPNDRFSAERPEGSISTLTIQRTEQRDSAMYRCASSLSLEATHEQYFGPGTRLTVT.

The genes are TRBV11-2 and TRBJ2-7; D is undetermined. The CDR3 length is 12 residues. V was clipped by 1 base and J by 5 bases, with 6 bases between them. Germline CDR1 reads SGHAT; CDR2 reads FQNNGV. The CDR3 DNA reads as TGTGCCAGCAGCTTAGTTTATGACGAGCAGTACTTC. It is translated as CASSLVYDEQYF. The variable domain in full, with the rest retrieved from reference TRBV11-2 and TRBJ2-7, is EAGVAQSPRYKIIEKRQSVAFWCNPISGHATLYWYQQILGQGPKLLIQFQNNGVVDDSQLPKDRFSAERLKGVDSTLKIQPAKLEDSAVYLCASSLVYDEQYFGPGTRLTVT.

There are a few counts of this clone. Other DNA sequences in this specimen translate into the identical CDR3. V usage is TRBV5-1 and J usage is TRBJ2-1; the match to TRBD2 covers 9 bases. The length of the CDR3 is 15 residues. Germline CDR1 and CDR2: SGHRS and YFSETQ. The trim removed 1 base at V and 7 bases at J, leaving 6 bases unmatched. This CDR3 reads CASSLSLAGVNEQFF. The DNA for the CDR3 is TGCGCCAGCAGCTTGAGCTTAGCGGGAGTGAATGAGCAGTTCTTC.

This sequence joins TRBV27 and TRBJ2-4; 10 nucleotides align to TRBD2. Losses at the gene ends were 4 bases for V and 6 bases for J; bases not matched to a gene: 6. The V gene's germline CDR1 is MNHEY and CDR2 SMNVEV (reference sequence). This CDR3 comprises 15 residues. The CDR3 here is CASSSLLAGINIQYF. CDR3 bases: TGTGCCAGCAGTTCCCTACTAGCGGGGATAAACATTCAGTACTTC.

The chain is built from TRBV7-9 and TRBJ2-5; TRBD2 might be the D (5 bases). Trimming took off 1 base at V and 2 bases at J, with 11 bases between the two ends. This CDR3 spans 15 amino acids. Germline V gene sequence: CDR1 SEHNR, CDR2 FQNEAQ (reference sequence). Here the CDR3 reads CASSLVGSVQETQYF. CDR3 nucleotides: TGTGCCAGCAGCTTAGTTGGTAGCGTACAAGAGACCCAGTACTTC.